A selection of T cell receptor beta chains follows, all from one sample in a study of cytomegalovirus exposure and HLA in healthy donors. Repertoires were generated with immunoSEQ multiplex PCR, while TCRdb's copy carries only in-frame clones and drops some. The table has around 180,000 clones, roughly four fifths seen once. Sequencing was done on a sample of PBMCs. The receptors were gathered from a man between 18 and 35 years old in good health and CMV-seronegative. Each CDR3 is given without its conserved first and last residue.

cdr3_aa j_call v_call
ASSQGQAGLPRSYNEQF TRBJ2-1 TRBV4-1
ASSYDRGRGQPQH TRBJ1-5 TRBV5-8
ASSLDSGYT TRBJ1-2 TRBV28
ASSLGLAGLYEQY TRBJ2-7 TRBV28
ASSPGQGEWQPQH TRBJ1-5 TRBV7-2
ASSFNDRGATDTQY TRBJ2-3 TRBV28
ASSLGGGAGANVLT TRBJ2-6 TRBV7-9
ASSVTGGEPVKETQY TRBJ2-5 TRBV2
ASSLNAALNLYGYT TRBJ1-2 TRBV11-1
ASSRGTDSYNEQF TRBJ2-1 TRBV5-1
ASSLLGNTIY TRBJ1-3 TRBV5-6
ASSRGRQETQY TRBJ2-5 TRBV28
ASSSDRGTETQY TRBJ2-5 TRBV6-1
ASRGLGANEQF TRBJ2-1 TRBV2
SSSLPSGKWDTSTDTQY TRBJ2-3 TRBV7-9
ASSLVAQLRPEQY TRBJ2-7 TRBV11-3
ASSSPGTSYYNEQF TRBJ2-1 TRBV21-1
ASSPTSGGDTQY TRBJ2-3 TRBV6-6
ASSLDEGAGAF TRBJ1-1 TRBV11-2
ASSLNRVWDTDTQY TRBJ2-3 TRBV5-1
AWSRSVAREQF TRBJ2-1 TRBV30
ASSFPGTSGVTDTQY TRBJ2-3 TRBV7-9
ASSLVGGAGSPLH TRBJ1-6 TRBV27
ASSTRGQLNTGELF TRBJ2-2 TRBV19
ASSYSSEVNTEAF TRBJ1-1 TRBV6-5
VSSLMAAGSGANVLT TRBJ2-6 TRBV28
ASSAGQGAERAF TRBJ1-1 TRBV5-1
ASSQDSWTVYGYT TRBJ1-2 TRBV4-2
ASSVGGQGIEKLF TRBJ1-4 TRBV9
ASSPNRQAGTQEQY TRBJ2-7 TRBV18
ASSETSGYQETQY TRBJ2-5 TRBV6-4
ASSMGGIENPLDTQY TRBJ2-3 TRBV5-1
ASSIDDSYEQY TRBJ2-7 TRBV19
ASSSGQGYNEQF TRBJ2-1 TRBV27
ASRFEGGVYYEQY TRBJ2-7 TRBV6-6
ASSLAGQPQH TRBJ1-5 TRBV7-9
ASSLSQGARGYT TRBJ1-2 TRBV5-1
AKAQGLVDQPQH TRBJ1-5 TRBV10-3
SARNGGYT TRBJ1-2 TRBV20-1
ASGLTGEFYEQY TRBJ2-7 TRBV28
ASSKTGTGKNIQY TRBJ2-4 TRBV7-2
ASSRAGLYGYT TRBJ1-2 TRBV19
ASSGVYGYT TRBJ1-2 TRBV27
ASSPNRGLINEQF TRBJ2-1 TRBV7-9
ASFHRAFSYEQY TRBJ2-7 TRBV28
ASIDRGRTDTQY TRBJ2-3 TRBV19
AISDPGLGSYEQY TRBJ2-7 TRBV10-3
ASGTQGSTNEQY TRBJ2-7 TRBV2
ASSQALGPSTDTQY TRBJ2-3 TRBV4-3
ASSSKETQY TRBJ2-5 TRBV5-1
ASSPDTANTEAF TRBJ1-1 TRBV19
ASSPSGRSYNEQF TRBJ2-1 TRBV19
ASSSRDMREGYGYT TRBJ1-2 TRBV7-8
ASSLRAPVPYEQY TRBJ2-7 TRBV28
ASSQERDGRPYEQY TRBJ2-7 TRBV4-3
AARGQNTEAF TRBJ1-1 TRBV30
ASSLAGDTEAF TRBJ1-1 TRBV7-9